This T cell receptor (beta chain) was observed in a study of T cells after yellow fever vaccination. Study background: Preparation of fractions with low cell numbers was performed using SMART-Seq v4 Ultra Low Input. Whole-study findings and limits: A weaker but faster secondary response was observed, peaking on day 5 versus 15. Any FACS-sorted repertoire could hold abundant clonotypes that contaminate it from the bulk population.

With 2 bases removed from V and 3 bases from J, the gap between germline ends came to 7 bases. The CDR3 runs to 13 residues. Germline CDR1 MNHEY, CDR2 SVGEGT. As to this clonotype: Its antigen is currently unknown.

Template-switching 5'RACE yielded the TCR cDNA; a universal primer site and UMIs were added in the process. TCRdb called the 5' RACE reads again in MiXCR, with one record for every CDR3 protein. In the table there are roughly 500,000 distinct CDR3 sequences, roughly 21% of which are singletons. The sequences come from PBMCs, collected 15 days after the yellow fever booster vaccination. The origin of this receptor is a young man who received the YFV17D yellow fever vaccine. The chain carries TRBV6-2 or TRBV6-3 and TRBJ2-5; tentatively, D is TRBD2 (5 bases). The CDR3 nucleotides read TGTGCCAGCAGTTACGGGAGAGAAGAGACCCAGTACTTC. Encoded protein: CASSYGREETQYF.